The 27 T cell receptor beta chains presented below share a single source sample, sequenced in a study of T-cell memory formation after mild COVID-19. Each CDR3 protein gets one entry after TCRdb re-called the 5' RACE reads with MiXCR. The sample shows about 470,000 distinct CDR3 sequences, more than 20% of them seen only once. Sequencing used PBMCs or a T cell subset sorted from them (not recorded which). The source of these receptors is an adult woman who had mild COVID-19 (a few samples of this study predate the infection). Cell type and time point are not known.

V usage is TRBV7-9 and J usage is TRBJ2-1; 10 bases match TRBD2. V lost 3 bases to trimming and J lost 8 bases; unmatched junction nucleotides: 10. The CDR3 has 16 residues. Germline V gene sequence: CDR1 SEHNR, CDR2 FQNEAQ (reference sequence). Here the CDR3 DNA reads TGTGCCAGCAGCTTCTCTCTAGCGGGAGTGGGAGATGAGCAGTTCTTC. It yields the protein CASSFSLAGVGDEQFF.

The chain joins TRBV25-1 to TRBJ1-3, with D possibly TRBD1 on 6 matching bases. V lost 5 bases to trimming and J lost 4 bases, with 9 bases between them. The CDR3 is made up of 13 amino acids. CDR1 and CDR2 from the germline V gene are MGHDK and SYGVNS. CDR3 DNA sequence: TGTGCCAGCAGTCCCGGGGGCGGAAACACCATATATTTT. Translated: CASSPGGGNTIYF.

This clonotype was detected a few times. V usage is TRBV7-2 and J usage is TRBJ2-5, with 9 bases lining up with TRBD1. Germline V gene sequence: CDR1 SGHTA, CDR2 FQGNSA. V was pared by 4 bases and J by 5 bases, with 14 bases of the junction left unmatched. This CDR3 region has 17 residues. The CDR3 DNA is TGTGCCAGCAGCTCCCACGCCCTGGGACAGGGACGGGAGACCCAGTACTTC. Translating gives CASSSHALGQGRETQYF.

The CDR3 spells CASSFNTASAGELFF. CDR3 in DNA: TGTGCCAGCAGCTTTAATACGGCGAGCGCCGGGGAGCTGTTTTTT. J is TRBJ2-2 and V is TRBV7-8, with D unclear. The germline gives CDR1 SGHVS, CDR2 FQNEAQ. The ends were cut back, 3 bases at V and 6 bases at J, with 14 bases in the middle. The CDR3 runs 15 residues.

This clonotype was counted a few times. This rearrangement joins TRBV5-4 to TRBJ1-2; 10 nucleotides agree with TRBD1. Losses at the gene ends were 0 bases for V and 7 bases for J; bases not matched to a gene: 6. CDR1 is SGHNT and CDR2 is YYREEE in the germline V gene (reference sequence). The CDR3 is 15 residues long. CDR3 region: CASSLGQGALAGYTF. CDR3 sequence (DNA): TGTGCCAGCAGCTTGGGACAGGGGGCGCTTGCTGGCTACACCTTC.

The V call is TRBV2, the J call TRBJ1-1; 10 bases are shared with TRBD1. CDR1 is SNHLY, CDR2 FYNNEI, per germline. This CDR3 contains 15 residues. V was clipped by 6 bases and J by 6 bases; unmatched bases: 10. The CDR3, as DNA: TGTGCCAGCAGATTATCAGGGACAGGGGAGGCTGAAGCTTTCTTT. Amino acids: CASRLSGTGEAEAFF.

The chain joins TRBV3-1 to TRBJ2-7, with 8 bases that match TRBD2. CDR3 length equals 15 residues. The V gene end was trimmed by 4 bases and the J gene end by 3 bases; junction bases not matched to a gene: 8. Looked up from germline, CDR1 is LGHDT and CDR2 is YNNKEL (reference sequence). This CDR3 is CASSPNPGGVYEQYF. CDR3 bases: TGTGCCAGCAGCCCTAACCCCGGGGGGGTCTACGAGCAGTACTTC.

The chain carries TRBV12-3 or TRBV12-4 and TRBJ2-7, with 7 bases that match TRBD1. Germline trimming cut 5 bases from V and 5 bases from J; bases unmatched to any gene: 6. This CDR3 comprises 13 residues. CDR3 nucleotide sequence: TGTGCCAGCAGTATGACAGGGTCGCACGAGCAGTACTTC. Translated: CASSMTGSHEQYF.

This clonotype was seen repeatedly, ten times or more. At one boundary the junction diverges from the germline segment, which might be a read error. The chain has TRBV5-1 and TRBJ2-7, with TRBD1 identical over 10 bases. The germline V gene encodes CDR1 SGHRS and CDR2 YFSETQ. CDR3 size: 14 residues. The CDR3 coding sequence is TGTGCCAGCAGCTCCGGGACAGGGGCCTACGAGCAGTACTTC. It encodes CASSSGTGAYEQYF.

Many counts were recorded for this clonotype. This CDR3 reads CSVNLGNSGNTIYF. DNA for the CDR3: TGCAGCGTTAATCTAGGTAACTCTGGAAACACCATATATTTT. The chain recombines TRBV29-1 with TRBJ1-3; D unresolved. The length of the CDR3 is 14 residues. V was cut by 5 bases and J by 0 bases, with 11 bases left in between. Germline CDR1 reads SQVTM; CDR2 reads ANQGSEA.

The V and J genes are TRBV30 and TRBJ2-7; D is uncertain. Germline loops: CDR1 GTSNPN, CDR2 SVGIG (reference sequence). V was trimmed by 0 bases and J by 1 base, leaving 7 bases between them. The CDR3 spans 13 residues. CDR3 nucleotides: TGTGCCTGGAGTGTTGATCTATCCTACGAGCAGTACTTC. It encodes CAWSVDLSYEQYF.

The chain is built from TRBV5-1 and TRBJ2-2, with D possibly matching TRBD2 (6 bases). With 0 bases removed from V and 4 bases from J, the gap between germline ends came to 13 bases. CDR1 SGHRS and CDR2 YFSETQ come from the germline V gene. The CDR3 runs to 16 residues. The CDR3 loop reads CASSLDRGILTGELFF. DNA of the CDR3: TGCGCCAGCAGCTTGGATCGGGGGATCCTCACCGGGGAGCTGTTTTTT.

V usage is TRBV12-3 or TRBV12-4 and J usage is TRBJ1-2; TRBD1 aligns across 10 bases. Trimming removed 10 bases from V and 8 bases from J; junction bases left unmatched: 16. The CDR3 runs 15 residues. The CDR3 nucleotides are TGTGCCACCTTAAAAATCACCGGGACAGGGGCCGGCTACACCTTC. This codes for CATLKITGTGAGYTF.

The chain recombines TRBV7-9 with TRBJ2-1; 11 positions match TRBD2. V trimming: 3 bases; J trimming: 6 bases; junction bases outside the gene matches: 13. This CDR3 is built from 18 residues. Germline V lookup: CDR1 SEHNR, CDR2 FQNEAQ (reference sequence). The CDR3 DNA sequence: TGTGCCAGCAGCTTTGCGATAGCGGGGGGGCCGTCAGGCAATGAGCAGTTCTTC. Residues: CASSFAIAGGPSGNEQFF.

This clonotype was observed a few times. The chain links TRBV12-3 or TRBV12-4 to TRBJ2-1; 8 nucleotides match TRBD1. The V and J ends lost 6 bases and 5 bases, in that order; junction bases with no gene match: 3. The CDR3 contains 13 residues. The CDR3 coding sequence is TGTGCCAGCAGGACAGGGGTAGACAATGAGCAGTTCTTC. Its protein product is CASRTGVDNEQFF.

In its sample, this clonotype was seen a few times. The gene calls are TRBV12-3 or TRBV12-4 and TRBJ2-7; 13 bases align to TRBD2. CDR3 length: 18 amino acids. The J segment lost 3 bases and the V segment lost 1 base, leaving 9 bases of the junction unmatched. The CDR3 sequence: CASSLGVLAGGPSYEQYF. The CDR3 DNA sequence: TGTGCCAGCAGTTTAGGGGTACTAGCGGGGGGGCCGAGCTACGAGCAGTACTTC.

The chain joins TRBV12-3 or TRBV12-4 to TRBJ1-2, with D tentatively TRBD1 (5 bases). Trimming took off 4 bases at V and 5 bases at J, with 29 bases between the two ends. The CDR3 runs 19 residues. Written as DNA, the CDR3 is TGTGCCAGCAGTTCTAAGATAGGGGCAGGCGCCCGGGGGAGGTATGGCTACACCTTC. This translates into CASSSKIGAGARGRYGYTF.

This clonotype has ten or more counts. The chain recombines TRBV5-1 with TRBJ2-2; D is tentatively TRBD1 or TRBD2 (5 bases each). This CDR3 comprises 15 residues. Germline V CDR1 and CDR2: SGHRS, YFSETQ. V was trimmed by 1 base and J by 8 bases, leaving 15 bases between them. CDR3 amino acids: CASSLWDPTEGELFF. The CDR3 bases are TGCGCCAGCAGCTTGTGGGACCCTACCGAAGGGGAGCTGTTTTTT. Using reference TRBV5-1 and TRBJ2-2 for the parts outside the CDR3, the full variable domain is KAGVTQTPRYLIKTRGQQVTLSCSPISGHRSVSWYQQTPGQGLQFLFEYFSETQRNKGNFPGRFSGRQFSNSRSEMNVSTLELGDSALYLCASSLWDPTEGELFFGEGSRLTVL.

This rearrangement joins TRBV27 to TRBJ1-1, with TRBD1 matching 9 bases. CDR1 is MNHEY, CDR2 SMNVEV, per germline (reference sequence). The CDR3 covers 13 residues. V gave up 3 bases and J gave up 11 bases; unmatched junction bases: 7. For the CDR3, the DNA is TGTGCCAGCAGTTTGGCGACAGGGGGTTGGGCTTTCTTT. It yields the protein CASSLATGGWAFF.

The chain links TRBV4-3 to TRBJ2-7, with D unclear. Germline-derived CDR1 and CDR2 are LGHNA and YSLEER. CDR3 length: 16 residues. The V end was cut by 0 bases, the J end by 10 bases, with 22 bases between. The CDR3 protein is CASSQEIQTAVRKQYF. CDR3 nucleotide sequence: TGCGCCAGCAGCCAAGAAATTCAGACTGCCGTTAGGAAACAGTACTTC.

The chain is built from TRBV4-2 and TRBJ1-2; D ambiguous. Germline CDR1 LGHNA, CDR2 YNFKEQ. Trimming removed 4 bases from V and 8 bases from J, with 23 bases in between. The length of the CDR3 is 16 residues. The chain's CDR3 is CASSPYVNSEPLGYTF. DNA for the CDR3: TGTGCCAGCAGCCCCTACGTCAACAGCGAACCCCTGGGCTACACCTTC.

This chain links TRBV18 with TRBJ1-3; 8 bases align to TRBD1. The length of the CDR3 is 15 residues. CDR1 and CDR2 (germline): KGHSH, LQKENI. Unmatched junction bases numbered 3, after V lost 3 bases and J lost 2 bases. In nucleotides, the CDR3 is TGTGCCAGCTCACCTTGGGACAGGCCTGGAAACACCATATATTTT. It encodes CASSPWDRPGNTIYF. Combining the CDR3 with reference TRBV18 and TRBJ1-3 gives the whole variable domain NAGVMQNPRHLVRRRGQEARLRCSPMKGHSHVYWYRQLPEEGLKFMVYLQKENIIDESGMPKERFSAEFPKEGPSILRIQQVVRGDSAAYFCASSPWDRPGNTIYFGEGSWLTVV.

This clonotype has at least ten counts. This chain uses TRBV7-9 with TRBJ2-7; TRBD2 agrees at 7 bases. The germline V gene encodes CDR1 SEHNR and CDR2 FQNEAQ (reference sequence). The J segment lost 4 bases and the V segment lost 2 bases, leaving 23 bases of the junction unmatched. The CDR3 is 20 residues long. The CDR3 DNA follows: TGTGCCAGCAGCTTATCGGCGTTTGAAGGGCGGGAGCGATTCGGGTACGAGCAGTACTTC. Protein sequence: CASSLSAFEGRERFGYEQYF.

The chain has TRBV29-1 and TRBJ2-2, with TRBD1 as a possible D gene (6 bases). The CDR3 is made up of 15 amino acids. The germline V gene has CDR1 SQVTM and CDR2 ANQGSEA. V was shortened by 2 bases and J by 2 bases, with 12 bases between the two germline ends. The CDR3: CSVERAGDNTGELFF. The DNA of the CDR3 is TGCAGCGTTGAAAGGGCAGGGGATAACACCGGGGAGCTGTTTTTT.

This chain connects TRBV6-2 or TRBV6-3 to TRBJ1-2; maybe TRBD1 (5 bases). V dropped 0 bases and J dropped 4 bases, with 15 bases sitting between them. From germline, CDR1 is MNHEY and CDR2 SVGEGT. The CDR3 loop spans 16 amino acids. The CDR3 sequence is CASSYSTPGSTYGYTF. The CDR3 DNA reads as TGTGCCAGCAGTTACTCGACCCCAGGGAGTACCTATGGCTACACCTTC.

The rearrangement joins TRBV28 to TRBJ1-2, with D unresolved. Germline CDR1 reads MDHEN; CDR2 reads SYDVKM. The CDR3 totals 12 residues. The V end was cut by 2 bases, the J end by 8 bases, with 9 bases between. The CDR3 coding sequence is TGTGCCAGCAGTTTACCAGCAAGGGGCTACACCTTC. As protein: CASSLPARGYTF.

This clonotype has more than one count but fewer than ten. This chain uses TRBV24-1 with TRBJ2-1; 8 bases fit TRBD2. V shed 2 bases, J shed 7 bases, and the junction held 6 bases outside the gene matches. This CDR3 comprises 15 residues. From germline, CDR1 is KGHDR and CDR2 SFDVKD. The CDR3 is CATSDSGLVGNEQFF. In DNA form, the CDR3 reads TGTGCCACCAGTGATTCGGGACTAGTCGGGAATGAGCAGTTCTTC.